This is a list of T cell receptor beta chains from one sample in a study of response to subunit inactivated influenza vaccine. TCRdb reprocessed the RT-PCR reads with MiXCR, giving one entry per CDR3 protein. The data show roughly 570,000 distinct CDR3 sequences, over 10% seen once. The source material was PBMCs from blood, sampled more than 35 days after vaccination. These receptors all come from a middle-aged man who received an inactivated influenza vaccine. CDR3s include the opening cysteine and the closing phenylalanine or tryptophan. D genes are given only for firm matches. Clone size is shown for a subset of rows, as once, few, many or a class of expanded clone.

CSARGRGASYNSPLHF | TGCAGTGCTAGGGGCAGGGGGGCTTCCTATAATTCACCCCTCCACTTT | few | TRBV20-1 | TRBD1 | TRBJ1-6
CASSYVGGDYYEQYF | TGTGCCAGCAGTTACGTAGGGGGTGATTACTACGAGCAGTACTTC | few | TRBV6-5 | - | TRBJ2-7
CASSIGRGTVIDEQYF | TGTGCCAGCAGCATCGGTAGGGGGACAGTTATTGACGAGCAGTACTTC | - | TRBV7-2 | TRBD1 | TRBJ2-7
CASSLDRAVPDTQYF | TGTGCCAGCAGTTTGGACAGGGCTGTTCCAGATACGCAGTATTTT | - | TRBV12-3/TRBV12-4 | TRBD1 | TRBJ2-3
CASRADSSGANVLTF | TGCGCCAGCAGGGCCGACAGCTCTGGGGCCAACGTCCTGACTTTC | - | TRBV5-1 | - | TRBJ2-6
CAISEKTAMNTEAFF | TGTGCCATCAGTGAGAAGACAGCGATGAACACTGAAGCTTTCTTT | many | TRBV10-3 | - | TRBJ1-1
CASSQKRPEGDHEQFF | TGCGCCAGCAGCCAGAAGAGACCTGAAGGAGACCATGAGCAGTTCTTC | few | TRBV4-1 | - | TRBJ2-1
CASSILSGVTEAFF | TGTGCCAGCAGCATTCTATCAGGGGTTACTGAAGCTTTCTTT | - | TRBV28 | - | TRBJ1-1
CASSLSITETQYF | TGTGCCAGCAGTTTGTCTATTACGGAGACCCAGTACTTC | - | TRBV12-3/TRBV12-4 | - | TRBJ2-5
CASSAGDSDTQYF | TGTGCCAGCAGCGCCGGGGACTCGGATACGCAGTATTTT | few | TRBV9 | - | TRBJ2-3
CSARGGGSYNEQFF | TGCAGTGCTAGGGGCGGGGGCTCCTACAATGAGCAGTTCTTC | few | TRBV20-1 | TRBD2 | TRBJ2-1
CASSLQTSAKNEQYF | TGCGCCAGCAGCTTGCAAACTAGCGCGAAGAACGAGCAGTACTTC | few | TRBV5-1 | TRBD2 | TRBJ2-7
CASSQDRDSTTQYF | TGCGCCAGCAGCCAAGACCGGGACTCCACAACGCAGTATTTT | many | TRBV4-3 | - | TRBJ2-3
CASSLRLPPYEQYF | TGTGCCAGCAGCCTCCGGCTTCCTCCCTACGAGCAGTACTTC | few | TRBV7-9 | - | TRBJ2-7
CASSDSGQLNEQFF | TGTGCCAGCAGTGACTCGGGACAGCTCAATGAGCAGTTCTTC | few | TRBV25-1 | TRBD1 | TRBJ2-1
CASSLGPYNQPQHF | TGTGCCAGCAGTTTAGGGCCCTACAATCAGCCCCAGCATTTT | many | TRBV27 | - | TRBJ1-5
CASFPHDGANVLTF | TGTGCCAGCTTCCCCCATGATGGGGCCAACGTCCTGACTTTC | - | TRBV6-2/TRBV6-3 | - | TRBJ2-6
CASSLTPAAFF | TGTGCCAGCAGCCTTACACCGGCCGCTTTCTTT | few | TRBV7-2 | - | TRBJ1-1
CASSPGTERRLF | TGTGCCAGCAGCCCCGGGACAGAGCGGAGGCTCTTC | few | TRBV7-2 | TRBD1 | TRBJ2-1
CATSRDLGGSYEQYF | TGTGCCACCAGCAGAGATCTAGGGGGCTCCTACGAGCAGTACTTC | few | TRBV15 | - | TRBJ2-7
CASSRTRGEGYEQYF | TGTGCCAGCAGCCGCACTAGAGGAGAAGGCTACGAGCAGTACTTC | few | TRBV7-2 | - | TRBJ2-7
CASSYGGTGGFGETQYF | TGTGCCAGCAGTTATGGGGGGACAGGGGGCTTCGGAGAGACCCAGTACTTC | many | TRBV6-5 | TRBD1 | TRBJ2-5
CASSRTRGKYLNEQFF | TGTGCCAGCAGCAGAACTAGAGGGAAGTACCTTAATGAGCAGTTCTTC | many | TRBV11-1 | - | TRBJ2-1
CSARSRGTNLNEQFF | TGCAGTGCTAGATCGAGGGGGACTAACTTGAATGAGCAGTTCTTC | few | TRBV20-1 | - | TRBJ2-1
CASSRTGGNTEAFF | TGTGCCAGCAGCCGGACAGGGGGGAACACTGAAGCTTTCTTT | few | TRBV6-1 | TRBD1 | TRBJ1-1
CASSLVGRGYNEQFF | TGTGCCAGCAGCTTGGTAGGGCGGGGCTACAATGAGCAGTTCTTC | few | TRBV5-6 | - | TRBJ2-1
CSASGFGEWQFF | TGCAGTGCTAGTGGGTTTGGGGAATGGCAGTTCTTC | many | TRBV20-1 | - | TRBJ2-1
CASSDDRGRTDTQYF | TGTGCCAGCAGTGACGACAGGGGGCGGACAGATACGCAGTATTTT | - | TRBV6-1 | TRBD1 | TRBJ2-3
CASSTGFGAFF | TGTGCCAGCAGCACAGGGTTTGGCGCTTTCTTT | many | TRBV7-9 | - | TRBJ1-1
CASSLGLSWDRVYEQYF | TGTGCCAGCAGCTTAGGGTTGTCTTGGGACAGGGTGTACGAGCAGTACTTC | - | TRBV7-2 | TRBD1 | TRBJ2-7
CASRGGELGNTIYF | TGCGCCAGCCGTGGGGGCGAACTAGGAAACACCATATATTTT | few | TRBV4-3 | - | TRBJ1-3
CSVEDRAGQQYF | TGCAGCGTTGAGGACAGGGCTGGGCAGCAGTACTTC | many | TRBV29-1 | TRBD1 | TRBJ2-7
CASSLGGFGAGNEQFF | TGTGCCAGCAGCTTGGGGGGCTTTGGGGCCGGCAATGAGCAGTTCTTC | few | TRBV5-5 | - | TRBJ2-1
CASSLTGNKEETQYF | TGTGCCAGCAGCTTAACTGGGAACAAGGAGGAGACCCAGTACTTC | - | TRBV7-3 | - | TRBJ2-5
CASSYSLVYSNQPQHF | TGTGCCAGCAGTTATTCCCTCGTTTATAGCAATCAGCCCCAGCATTTT | few | TRBV6-2/TRBV6-3 | - | TRBJ1-5
CASSTFSGLAGGRIHDYEQYF | TGTGCCAGCAGTACCTTTTCCGGGCTAGCGGGAGGGAGAATTCATGACTACGAGCAGTACTTC | few | TRBV28 | TRBD2 | TRBJ2-7
CASSVDSGGLGIVNEQFF | TGTGCCAGCAGCGTAGATAGCGGGGGGCTCGGGATTGTTAATGAGCAGTTCTTC | - | TRBV11-2 | TRBD2 | TRBJ2-1
CASSLGPGTAYYGYTF | TGTGCCAGCAGCTTAGGCCCCGGGACAGCTTATTATGGCTACACCTTC | - | TRBV11-2 | TRBD1 | TRBJ1-2
CSLGGSGSYEQFF | TGCAGCCTCGGTGGTAGCGGGAGCTATGAGCAGTTCTTC | few | TRBV29-1 | TRBD2 | TRBJ2-1
CASSTGPYEQYF | TGTGCCAGCAGTACGGGCCCCTACGAGCAGTACTTC | - | TRBV12-3/TRBV12-4 | - | TRBJ2-7
CASSKSNEQFF | TGTGCCAGCAGCAAATCCAATGAGCAGTTCTTC | - | TRBV7-9 | - | TRBJ2-1
CASSYSASLLGANVLTF | TGTGCCAGCAGTTACTCGGCCAGCCTTCTCGGGGCCAACGTCCTGACTTTC | few | TRBV6-5 | - | TRBJ2-6
CASSSDGTGNSPLHF | TGCGCCAGCAGCTCGGACGGGACAGGGAATTCACCCCTCCACTTT | - | TRBV5-1 | TRBD1 | TRBJ1-6